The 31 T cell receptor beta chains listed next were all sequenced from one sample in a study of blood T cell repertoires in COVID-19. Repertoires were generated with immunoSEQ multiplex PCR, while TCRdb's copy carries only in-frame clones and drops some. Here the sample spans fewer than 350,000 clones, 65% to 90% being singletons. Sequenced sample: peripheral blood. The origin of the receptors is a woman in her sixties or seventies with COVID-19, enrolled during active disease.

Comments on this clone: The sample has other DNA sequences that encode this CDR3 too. CDR3 bases: TGCGCCAGCAGCTTAGGGACAGGCTCCTACAATGAGCAGTTCTTC. Its protein product is CASSLGTGSYNEQFF. The chain is built from TRBV5-1 and TRBJ2-1; TRBD1 matches at 8 bases. Germline V gene data show CDR1 as SGHRS and CDR2 as YFSETQ. The CDR3 has 15 residues. The V segment lost 2 bases and the J segment 0 bases; nucleotides outside the gene matches: 1.

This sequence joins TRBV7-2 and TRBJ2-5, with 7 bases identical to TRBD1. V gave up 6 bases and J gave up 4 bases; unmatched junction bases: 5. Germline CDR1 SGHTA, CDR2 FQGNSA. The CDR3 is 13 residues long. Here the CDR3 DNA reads TGTGCCAGCAGTACTAGGGGGCTAGAGACCCAGTACTTC. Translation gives CASSTRGLETQYF.

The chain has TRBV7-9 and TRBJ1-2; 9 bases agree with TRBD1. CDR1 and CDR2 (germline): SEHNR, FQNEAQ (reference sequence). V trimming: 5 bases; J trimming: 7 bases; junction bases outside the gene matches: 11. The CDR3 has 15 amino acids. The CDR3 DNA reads TGTGCCAGCAGCCGGAAACAACAGGGGGCACGTGGCTACACCTTC. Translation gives CASSRKQQGARGYTF.

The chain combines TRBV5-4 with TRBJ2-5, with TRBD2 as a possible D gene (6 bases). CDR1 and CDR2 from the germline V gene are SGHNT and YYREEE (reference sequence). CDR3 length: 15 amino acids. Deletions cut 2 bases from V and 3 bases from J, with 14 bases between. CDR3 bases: TGTGCCAGCAGCTTTGACGGGGGATCGGAAGAGACCCAGTACTTC. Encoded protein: CASSFDGGSEETQYF.

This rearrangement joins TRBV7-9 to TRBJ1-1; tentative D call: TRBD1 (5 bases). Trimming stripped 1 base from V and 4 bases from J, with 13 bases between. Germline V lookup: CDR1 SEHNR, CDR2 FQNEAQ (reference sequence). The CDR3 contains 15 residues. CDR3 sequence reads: CASSLGVSGGTEAFF. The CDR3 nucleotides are TGTGCCAGCAGCTTAGGAGTCTCGGGGGGCACTGAAGCTTTCTTT.

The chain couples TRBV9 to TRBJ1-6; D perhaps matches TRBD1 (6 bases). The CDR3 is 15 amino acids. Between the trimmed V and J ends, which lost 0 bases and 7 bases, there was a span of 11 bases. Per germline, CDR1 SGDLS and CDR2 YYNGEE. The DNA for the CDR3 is TGTGCCAGCAGCGTAGCGGACAGCTTCAATTCACCCCTCCACTTT. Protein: CASSVADSFNSPLHF.

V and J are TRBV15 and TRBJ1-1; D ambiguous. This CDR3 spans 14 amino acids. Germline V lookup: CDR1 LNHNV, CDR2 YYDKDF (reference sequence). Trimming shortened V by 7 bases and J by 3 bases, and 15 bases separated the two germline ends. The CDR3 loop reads CATTWRELHTEAFF. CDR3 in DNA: TGTGCCACCACCTGGAGGGAACTCCACACTGAAGCTTTCTTT.

The CDR3 DNA reads as TGTGCCAGCAGCTTAGGGCTAGCGGGGGCCACCGGGGAGCTGTTTTTT. It yields the protein CASSLGLAGATGELFF. The chain carries TRBV7-2 and TRBJ2-2, with 10 positions matching TRBD2. The CDR3 has 16 residues. CDR1 is SGHTA and CDR2 is FQGNSA in the germline V gene. V lost 1 base and J lost 4; bases outside the gene matches: 3.

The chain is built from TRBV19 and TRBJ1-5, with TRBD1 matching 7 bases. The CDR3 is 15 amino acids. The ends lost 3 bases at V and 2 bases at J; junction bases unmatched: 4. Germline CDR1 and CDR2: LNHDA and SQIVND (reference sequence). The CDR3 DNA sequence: TGTGCCAGTAGTATCTCCGGGACAGGCAATCAGCCCCAGCATTTT. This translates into CASSISGTGNQPQHF.

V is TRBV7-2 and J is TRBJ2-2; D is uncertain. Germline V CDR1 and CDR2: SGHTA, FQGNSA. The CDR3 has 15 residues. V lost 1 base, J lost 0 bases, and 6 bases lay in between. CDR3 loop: CASSLGATNTGELFF. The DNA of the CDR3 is TGTGCCAGCAGCTTAGGCGCCACGAACACCGGGGAGCTGTTTTTT.

CDR3 in DNA: TGCGCCAGCAGCCAAGAGGGACAGGCGGGGAATGAGCAGTTCTTC. Translation gives CASSQEGQAGNEQFF. J is TRBJ2-1 and V is TRBV4-3; TRBD1 agrees at 8 bases. J lost 7 bases, V lost 0 bases, and 5 bases had no gene match. Germline loops: CDR1 LGHNA, CDR2 YSLEER. The CDR3 extends over 15 amino acids.

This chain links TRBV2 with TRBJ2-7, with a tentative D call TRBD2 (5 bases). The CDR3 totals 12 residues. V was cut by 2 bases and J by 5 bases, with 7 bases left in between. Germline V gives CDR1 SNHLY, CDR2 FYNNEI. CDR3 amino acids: CASSEWRHEQYF. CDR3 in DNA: TGTGCCAGCAGTGAATGGAGGCACGAGCAGTACTTC. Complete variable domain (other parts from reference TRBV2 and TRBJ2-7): EPEVTQTPSHQVTQMGQEVILRCVPISNHLYFYWYRQILGQKVEFLVSFYNNEISEKSEIFDDQFSVERPDGSNFTLKIRSTKLEDSAMYFCASSEWRHEQYFGPGTRLTVT.

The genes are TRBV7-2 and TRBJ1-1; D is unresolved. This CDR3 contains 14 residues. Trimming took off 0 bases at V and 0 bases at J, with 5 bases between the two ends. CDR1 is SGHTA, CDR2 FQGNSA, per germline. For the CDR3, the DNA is TGTGCCAGCAGCTTAGCCCTAATGAACACTGAAGCTTTCTTT. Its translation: CASSLALMNTEAFF.

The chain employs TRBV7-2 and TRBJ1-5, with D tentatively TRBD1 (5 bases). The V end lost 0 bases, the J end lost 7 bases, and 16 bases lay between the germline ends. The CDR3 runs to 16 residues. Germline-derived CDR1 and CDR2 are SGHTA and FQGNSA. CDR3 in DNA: TGTGCCAGCAGCTTAGCCCCCCTGGGGGGGGAACAGCCCCAGCATTTT. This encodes CASSLAPLGGEQPQHF.

CDR3 bases: TGCGCCAGCAGCGAAACAGGGTCCGACTATGGCTACACCTTC. This translates into CASSETGSDYGYTF. This chain links TRBV5-1 with TRBJ1-2, with D possibly TRBD1 on 6 matching bases. This CDR3 is 14 amino acids long. The V gene lost 4 bases and the J gene lost 3 bases, with 13 bases spanning the gap. Germline lookup yields CDR1 SGHRS and CDR2 YFSETQ.

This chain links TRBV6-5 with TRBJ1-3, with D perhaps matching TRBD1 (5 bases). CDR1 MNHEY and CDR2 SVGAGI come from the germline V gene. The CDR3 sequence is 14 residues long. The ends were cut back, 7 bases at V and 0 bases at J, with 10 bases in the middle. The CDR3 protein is CASTQGVSGNTIYF. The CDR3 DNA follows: TGTGCCAGCACCCAGGGTGTCTCTGGAAACACCATATATTTT.

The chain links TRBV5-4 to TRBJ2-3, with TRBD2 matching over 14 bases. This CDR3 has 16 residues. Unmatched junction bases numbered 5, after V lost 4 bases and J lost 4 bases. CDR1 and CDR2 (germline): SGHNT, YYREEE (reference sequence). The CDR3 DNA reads TGTGCCAGCAGCCCAGGGACTAGCGGGGGTTCAGATACGCAGTATTTT. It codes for CASSPGTSGGSDTQYF.

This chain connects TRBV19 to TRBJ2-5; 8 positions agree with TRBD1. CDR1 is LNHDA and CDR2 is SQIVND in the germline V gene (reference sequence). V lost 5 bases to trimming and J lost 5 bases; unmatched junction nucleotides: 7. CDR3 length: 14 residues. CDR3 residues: CASSPRQGRETQYF. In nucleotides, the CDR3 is TGTGCCAGTAGTCCCAGACAGGGGCGGGAGACCCAGTACTTC. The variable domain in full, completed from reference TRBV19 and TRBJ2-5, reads DGGITQSPKYLFRKEGQNVTLSCEQNLNHDAMYWYRQDPGQGLRLIYYSQIVNDFQKGDIAEGYSVSREKKESFPLTVTSAQKNPTAFYLCASSPRQGRETQYFGPGTRLLVL.

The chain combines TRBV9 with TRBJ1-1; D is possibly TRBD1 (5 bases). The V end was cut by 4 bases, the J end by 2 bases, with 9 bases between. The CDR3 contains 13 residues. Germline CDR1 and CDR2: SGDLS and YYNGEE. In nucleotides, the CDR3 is TGTGCCAGCAGCCCAGGACAAAACACTGAAGCTTTCTTT. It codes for CASSPGQNTEAFF.

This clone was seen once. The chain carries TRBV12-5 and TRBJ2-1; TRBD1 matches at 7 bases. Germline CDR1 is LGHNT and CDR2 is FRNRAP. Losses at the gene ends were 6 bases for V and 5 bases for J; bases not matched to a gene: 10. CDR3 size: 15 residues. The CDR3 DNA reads TGTGCTAGTGGCCCCGGGACAGCTTATAACAATGAGCAGTTCTTC. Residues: CASGPGTAYNNEQFF.

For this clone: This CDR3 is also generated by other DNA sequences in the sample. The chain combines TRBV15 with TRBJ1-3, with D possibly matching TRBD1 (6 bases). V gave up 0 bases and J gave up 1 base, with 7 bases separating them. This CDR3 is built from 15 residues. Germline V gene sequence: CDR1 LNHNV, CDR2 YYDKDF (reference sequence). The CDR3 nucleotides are TGTGCCACCAGCAGAGATCAGGGGTCTGGAAACACCATATATTTT. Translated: CATSRDQGSGNTIYF. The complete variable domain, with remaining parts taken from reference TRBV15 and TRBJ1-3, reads DAMVIQNPRYQVTQFGKPVTLSCSQTLNHNVMYWYQQKSSQAPKLLFHYYDKDFNNEADTPDNFQSRRPNTSFCFLDIRSPGLGDTAMYLCATSRDQGSGNTIYFGEGSWLTVV.

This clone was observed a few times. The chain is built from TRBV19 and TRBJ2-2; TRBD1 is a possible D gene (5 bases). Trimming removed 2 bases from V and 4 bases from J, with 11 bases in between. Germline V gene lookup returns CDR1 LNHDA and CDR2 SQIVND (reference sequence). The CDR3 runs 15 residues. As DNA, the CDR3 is TGTGCCAGTAGTATATCGGCAGGGTCCACCGGGGAGCTGTTTTTT. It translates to CASSISAGSTGELFF.

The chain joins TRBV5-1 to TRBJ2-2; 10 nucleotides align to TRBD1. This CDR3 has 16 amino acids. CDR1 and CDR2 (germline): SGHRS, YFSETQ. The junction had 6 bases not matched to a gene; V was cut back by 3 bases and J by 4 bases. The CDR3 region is CASSSRTGGRTGELFF. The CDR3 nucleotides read TGCGCCAGCAGCTCCCGGACAGGGGGGCGCACCGGGGAGCTGTTTTTT.

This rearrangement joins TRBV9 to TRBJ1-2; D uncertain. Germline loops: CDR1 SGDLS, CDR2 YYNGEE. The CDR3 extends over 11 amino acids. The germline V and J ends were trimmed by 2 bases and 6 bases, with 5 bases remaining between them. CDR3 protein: CASSVGDGYTF. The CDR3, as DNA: TGTGCCAGCAGCGTCGGGGATGGCTACACCTTC.

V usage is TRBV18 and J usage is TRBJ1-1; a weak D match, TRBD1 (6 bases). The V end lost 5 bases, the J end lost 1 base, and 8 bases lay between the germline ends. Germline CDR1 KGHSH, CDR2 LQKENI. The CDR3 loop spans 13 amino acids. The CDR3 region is CASSTGQNTEAFF. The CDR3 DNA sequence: TGTGCCAGCTCAACGGGACAGAACACTGAAGCTTTCTTT.

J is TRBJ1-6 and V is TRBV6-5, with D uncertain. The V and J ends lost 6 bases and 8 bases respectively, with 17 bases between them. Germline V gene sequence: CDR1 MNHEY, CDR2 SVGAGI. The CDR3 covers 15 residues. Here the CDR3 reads CASSRIPEDYSPLHF. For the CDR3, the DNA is TGTGCCAGCAGCAGAATCCCAGAGGATTATTCACCCCTCCACTTT.

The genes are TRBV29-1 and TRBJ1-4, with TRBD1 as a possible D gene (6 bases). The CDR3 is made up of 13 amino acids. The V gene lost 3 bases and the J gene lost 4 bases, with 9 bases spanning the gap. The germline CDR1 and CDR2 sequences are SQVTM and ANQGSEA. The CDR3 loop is CSVDGGINEKLFF. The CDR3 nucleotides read TGCAGCGTTGATGGGGGCATTAATGAAAAACTGTTTTTT.

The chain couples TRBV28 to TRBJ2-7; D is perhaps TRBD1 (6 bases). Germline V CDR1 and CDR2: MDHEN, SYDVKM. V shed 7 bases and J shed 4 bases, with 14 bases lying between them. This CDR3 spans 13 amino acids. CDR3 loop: CASTQGRGYEQYF. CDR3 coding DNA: TGTGCCAGCACTCAGGGGCGCGGTTACGAGCAGTACTTC. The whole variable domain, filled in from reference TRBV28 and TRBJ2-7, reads DVKVTQSSRYLVKRTGEKVFLECVQDMDHENMFWYRQDPGLGLRLIYFSYDVKMKEKGDIPEGYSVSREKKERFSLILESASTNQTSMYLCASTQGRGYEQYFGPGTRLTVT.

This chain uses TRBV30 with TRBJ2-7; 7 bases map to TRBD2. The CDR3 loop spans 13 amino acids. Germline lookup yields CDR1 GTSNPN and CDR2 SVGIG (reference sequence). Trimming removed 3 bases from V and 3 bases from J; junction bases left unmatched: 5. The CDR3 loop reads CAWSPGLLYEQYF. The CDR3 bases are TGTGCCTGGAGCCCGGGACTACTCTACGAGCAGTACTTC. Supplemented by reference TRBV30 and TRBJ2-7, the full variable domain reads SQTIHQWPATLVQPVGSPLSLECTVEGTSNPNLYWYRQAAGRGLQLLFYSVGIGQISSEVPQNLSASRPQDRQFILSSKKLLLSDSGFYLCAWSPGLLYEQYFGPGTRLTVT.

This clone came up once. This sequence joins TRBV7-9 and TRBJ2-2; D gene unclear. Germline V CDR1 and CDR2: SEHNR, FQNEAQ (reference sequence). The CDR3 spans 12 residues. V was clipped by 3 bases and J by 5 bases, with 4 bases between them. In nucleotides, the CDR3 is TGTGCCAGCAGCTTTTATACCGGGGAGCTGTTTTTT. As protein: CASSFYTGELFF.

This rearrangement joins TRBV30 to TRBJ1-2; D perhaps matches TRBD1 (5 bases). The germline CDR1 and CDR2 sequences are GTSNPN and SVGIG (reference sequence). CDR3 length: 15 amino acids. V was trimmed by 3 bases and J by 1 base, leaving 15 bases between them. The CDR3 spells CAWRGTEFYNYGYTF. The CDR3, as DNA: TGTGCCTGGAGGGGGACTGAATTTTATAACTATGGCTACACCTTC.